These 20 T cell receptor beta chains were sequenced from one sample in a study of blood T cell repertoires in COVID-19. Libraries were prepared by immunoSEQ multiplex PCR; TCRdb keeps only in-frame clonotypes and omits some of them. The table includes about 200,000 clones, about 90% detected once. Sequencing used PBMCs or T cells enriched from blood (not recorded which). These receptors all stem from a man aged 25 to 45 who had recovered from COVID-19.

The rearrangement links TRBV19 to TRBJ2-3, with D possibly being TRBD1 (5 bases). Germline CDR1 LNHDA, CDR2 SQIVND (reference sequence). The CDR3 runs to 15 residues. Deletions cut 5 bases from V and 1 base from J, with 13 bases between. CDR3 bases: TGTGCCAGTAGTGAAGAAGGACATGGCACAGATACGCAGTATTTT. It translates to CASSEEGHGTDTQYF.

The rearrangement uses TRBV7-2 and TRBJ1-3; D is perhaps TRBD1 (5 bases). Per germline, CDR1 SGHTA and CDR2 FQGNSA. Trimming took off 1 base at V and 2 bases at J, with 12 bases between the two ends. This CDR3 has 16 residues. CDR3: CASSLVSGNTGNTIYF. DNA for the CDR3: TGTGCCAGCAGCTTAGTATCAGGGAATACTGGAAACACCATATATTTT. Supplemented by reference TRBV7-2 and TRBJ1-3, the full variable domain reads GAGVSQSPSNKVTEKGKDVELRCDPISGHTALYWYRQSLGQGLEFLIYFQGNSAPDKSGLPSDRFSAERTGGSVSTLTIQRTQQEDSAVYLCASSLVSGNTGNTIYFGEGSWLTVV.

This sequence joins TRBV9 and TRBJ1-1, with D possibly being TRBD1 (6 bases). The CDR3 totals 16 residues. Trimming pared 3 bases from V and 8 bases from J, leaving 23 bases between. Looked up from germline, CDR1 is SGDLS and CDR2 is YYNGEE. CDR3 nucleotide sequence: TGTGCCAGCAGCGCGGGATGGGAGCGACAGGATCGGGAAGCTTTCTTT. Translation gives CASSAGWERQDREAFF.

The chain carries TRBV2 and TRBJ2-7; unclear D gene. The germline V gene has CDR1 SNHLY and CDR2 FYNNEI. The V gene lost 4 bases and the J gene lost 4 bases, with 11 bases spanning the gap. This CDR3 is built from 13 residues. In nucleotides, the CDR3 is TGTGCCAGCAGTGTGAAGAGGCTGTACGAGCAGTACTTC. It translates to CASSVKRLYEQYF.

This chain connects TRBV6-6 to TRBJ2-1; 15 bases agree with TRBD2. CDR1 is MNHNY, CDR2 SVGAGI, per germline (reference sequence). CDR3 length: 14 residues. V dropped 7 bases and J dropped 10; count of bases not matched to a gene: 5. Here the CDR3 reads CASTTGLAGGEQFF. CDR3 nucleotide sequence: TGTGCCAGCACTACGGGACTAGCGGGAGGAGAGCAGTTCTTC.

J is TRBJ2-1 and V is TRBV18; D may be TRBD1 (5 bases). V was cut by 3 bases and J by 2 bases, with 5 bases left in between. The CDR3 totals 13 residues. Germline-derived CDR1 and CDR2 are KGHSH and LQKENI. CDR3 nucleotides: TGTGCCAGCTCACCGGACACCTACAATGAGCAGTTCTTC. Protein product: CASSPDTYNEQFF.

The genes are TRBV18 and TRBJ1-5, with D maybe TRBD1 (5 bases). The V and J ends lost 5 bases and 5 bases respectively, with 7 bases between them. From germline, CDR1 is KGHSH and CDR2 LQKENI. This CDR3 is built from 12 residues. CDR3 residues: CASSSTDQPQHF. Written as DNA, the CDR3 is TGTGCCAGCTCATCGACAGATCAGCCCCAGCATTTT.

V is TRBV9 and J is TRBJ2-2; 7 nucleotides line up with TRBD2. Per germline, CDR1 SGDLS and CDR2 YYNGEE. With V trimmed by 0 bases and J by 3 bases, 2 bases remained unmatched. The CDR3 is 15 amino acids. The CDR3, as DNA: TGTGCCAGCAGCGTAGTCGGGGGGTACACCGGGGAGCTGTTTTTT. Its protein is CASSVVGGYTGELFF.

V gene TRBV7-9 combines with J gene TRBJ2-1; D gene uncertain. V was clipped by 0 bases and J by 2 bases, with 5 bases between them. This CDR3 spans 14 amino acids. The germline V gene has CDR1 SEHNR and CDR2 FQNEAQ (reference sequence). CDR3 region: CASSLAGPYNEQFF. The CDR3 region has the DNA TGTGCCAGCAGCTTAGCGGGCCCCTACAATGAGCAGTTCTTC.

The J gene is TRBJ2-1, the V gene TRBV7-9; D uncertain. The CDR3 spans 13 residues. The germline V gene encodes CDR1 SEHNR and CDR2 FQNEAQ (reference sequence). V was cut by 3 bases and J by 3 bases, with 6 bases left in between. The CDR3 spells CASSLSDYNEQFF. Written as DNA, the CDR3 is TGTGCCAGCAGCTTGTCAGACTACAATGAGCAGTTCTTC.

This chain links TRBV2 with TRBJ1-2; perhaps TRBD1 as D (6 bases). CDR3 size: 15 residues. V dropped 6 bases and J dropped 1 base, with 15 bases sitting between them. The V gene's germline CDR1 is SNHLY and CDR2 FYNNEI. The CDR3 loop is CASRTPRGINYGYTF. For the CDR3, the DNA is TGTGCCAGCAGGACCCCAAGGGGGATTAACTATGGCTACACCTTC.

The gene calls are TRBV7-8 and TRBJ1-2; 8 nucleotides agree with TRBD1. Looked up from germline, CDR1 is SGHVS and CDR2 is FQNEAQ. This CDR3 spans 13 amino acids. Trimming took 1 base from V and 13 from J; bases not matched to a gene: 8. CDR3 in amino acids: CASSLGVDRVFTF. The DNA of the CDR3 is TGTGCCAGCAGCTTAGGGGTGGACAGGGTCTTCACCTTC.

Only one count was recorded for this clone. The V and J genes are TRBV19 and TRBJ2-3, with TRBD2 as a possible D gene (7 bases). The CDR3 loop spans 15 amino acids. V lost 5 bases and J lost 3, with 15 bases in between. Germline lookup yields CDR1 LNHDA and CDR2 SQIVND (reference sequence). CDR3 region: CASSPLGGGTDTQYF. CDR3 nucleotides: TGTGCCAGTAGTCCGCTAGGGGGGGGAACAGATACGCAGTATTTT.

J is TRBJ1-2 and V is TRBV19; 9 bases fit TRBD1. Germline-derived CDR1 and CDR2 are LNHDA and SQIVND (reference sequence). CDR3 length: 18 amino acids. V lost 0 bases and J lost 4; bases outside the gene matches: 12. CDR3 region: CASSIDPRDRERSYGYTF. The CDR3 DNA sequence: TGTGCCAGTAGTATAGACCCCCGGGACAGGGAGCGAAGCTATGGCTACACCTTC.

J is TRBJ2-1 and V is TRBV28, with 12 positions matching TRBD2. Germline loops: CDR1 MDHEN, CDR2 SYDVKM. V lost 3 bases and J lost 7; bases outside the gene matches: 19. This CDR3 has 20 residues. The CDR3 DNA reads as TGTGCCAGCAGTTTTTTCCCTCTAGCGGGAGGGCCTCTCCAGGGGAATGAGCAGTTCTTC. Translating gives CASSFFPLAGGPLQGNEQFF.

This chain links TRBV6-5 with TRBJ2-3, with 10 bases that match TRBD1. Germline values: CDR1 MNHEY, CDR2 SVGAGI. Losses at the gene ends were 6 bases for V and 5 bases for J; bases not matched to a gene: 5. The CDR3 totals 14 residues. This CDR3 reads CASSGGQGKDTQYF. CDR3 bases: TGTGCCAGCAGCGGGGGACAGGGGAAAGATACGCAGTATTTT.

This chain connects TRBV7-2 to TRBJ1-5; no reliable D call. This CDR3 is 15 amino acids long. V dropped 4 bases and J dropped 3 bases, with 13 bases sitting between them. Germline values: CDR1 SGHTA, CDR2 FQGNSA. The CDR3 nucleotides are TGTGCCAGCAGCTCCTCCGGGGTCACCAATCAGCCCCAGCATTTT. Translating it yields CASSSSGVTNQPQHF.

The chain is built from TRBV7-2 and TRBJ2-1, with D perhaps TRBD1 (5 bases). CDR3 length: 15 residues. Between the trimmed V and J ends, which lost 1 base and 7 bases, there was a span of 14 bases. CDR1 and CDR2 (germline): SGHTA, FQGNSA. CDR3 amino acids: CASSLVAGIFNEQFF. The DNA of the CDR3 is TGTGCCAGCAGCTTAGTTGCAGGGATCTTTAATGAGCAGTTCTTC.

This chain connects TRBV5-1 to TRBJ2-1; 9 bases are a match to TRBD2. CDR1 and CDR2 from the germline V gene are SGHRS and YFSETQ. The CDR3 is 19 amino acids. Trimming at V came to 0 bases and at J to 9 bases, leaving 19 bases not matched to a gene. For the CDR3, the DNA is TGCGCCAGCAGCTTGGGGCGGGGGGGCCCTCAAGTGAGTGGCCGTGAGCAGTTCTTC. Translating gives CASSLGRGGPQVSGREQFF.

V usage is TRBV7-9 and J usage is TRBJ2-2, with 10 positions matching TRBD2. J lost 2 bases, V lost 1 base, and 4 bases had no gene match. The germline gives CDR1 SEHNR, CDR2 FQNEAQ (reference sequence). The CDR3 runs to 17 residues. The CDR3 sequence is CASSLGPSGRNTGELFF. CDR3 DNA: TGTGCCAGCAGCTTAGGGCCTAGCGGGAGAAACACCGGGGAGCTGTTTTTT.